The next 29 T cell receptor beta chains were all read from a single sample in a study of shared clonotypes between healthy human individuals. Libraries were prepared by immunoSEQ multiplex PCR; TCRdb keeps only in-frame clonotypes and omits some of them. The data show under 2.5 million clones, around 93% seen once. Sequenced sample: naive CD4+ T cells from PBMCs. The subset was: CD45RA+ positively selected. The source is a young man in good health. Some clones in this sample may be carry-over from other donors' samples.

This sequence joins TRBV6-4 and TRBJ2-1; D is undetermined. Germline lookup yields CDR1 MRHNA and CDR2 SNTAGT. With 4 bases removed from V and 10 bases from J, the gap between germline ends came to 14 bases. The CDR3 sequence is 13 residues long. CDR3 residues: CASSGNRLSEQFF. In DNA, the CDR3 is TGTGCCAGCAGTGGGAACCGGCTTAGCGAGCAGTTCTTC.

V usage is TRBV4-2 and J usage is TRBJ2-2; no definite D call. V was trimmed by 4 bases and J by 5 bases, leaving 11 bases between them. Germline V lookup: CDR1 LGHNA, CDR2 YNFKEQ. The CDR3 consists of 14 residues. Written as DNA, the CDR3 is TGTGCCAGCAGCCCAACCCCAGCGACCGGGGAGCTGTTTTTT. Its protein is CASSPTPATGELFF.

The rearrangement uses TRBV30 and TRBJ2-4; a weak D match, TRBD1 (6 bases). This CDR3 is built from 12 residues. The germline V and J ends were trimmed by 7 bases and 6 bases, with 13 bases remaining between them. The germline gives CDR1 GTSNPN, CDR2 SVGIG (reference sequence). The CDR3 nucleotides read TGTGCCTCTGGGGGCTTCGGAAACATTCAGTACTTC. This codes for CASGGFGNIQYF.

The rearrangement links TRBV12-5 to TRBJ2-6, with 7 bases matching TRBD1. The ends lost 5 bases at V and 1 base at J; junction bases unmatched: 8. Germline V gives CDR1 LGHNT, CDR2 FRNRAP. The CDR3 consists of 17 residues. The CDR3 DNA follows: TGTGCTAGTGGTCCCCGGGACAGTGGGTCTGGGGCCAACGTCCTGACTTTC. This codes for CASGPRDSGSGANVLTF.

The rearrangement links TRBV7-3 to TRBJ2-1, with unresolved D. Between the trimmed V and J ends, which lost 4 bases and 7 bases, there was a span of 17 bases. Germline CDR1 reads SGHTA; CDR2 reads FQGTGA. This CDR3 has 15 amino acids. Here the CDR3 DNA reads TGTGCCAGCAGCTCAAGAGGCCAGTTAAGGAATGAGCAGTTCTTC. Amino acid sequence: CASSSRGQLRNEQFF.

Concerning this clone itself: Other DNA sequences in this specimen translate into the identical CDR3. The chain uses TRBV29-1 and TRBJ1-2, with 9 bases lining up with TRBD1. Germline lookup yields CDR1 SQVTM and CDR2 ANQGSEA. V lost 3 bases, J lost 8 bases, and 4 bases stayed unmatched. This CDR3 has 12 amino acids. CDR3 protein: CSVEGQGGGYTF. The CDR3 region has the DNA TGCAGCGTTGAGGGACAGGGAGGGGGCTACACCTTC.

This chain uses TRBV19 with TRBJ1-5; D not certain. Trimming removed 1 base at V and 4 bases at J, with 14 bases between. The germline V gene has CDR1 LNHDA and CDR2 SQIVND (reference sequence). The CDR3 totals 16 residues. The CDR3 loop is CASSIVPPIMNQPQHF. The CDR3 nucleotides are TGTGCCAGTAGTATAGTCCCTCCTATCATGAATCAGCCCCAGCATTTT.

The chain couples TRBV15 to TRBJ1-1; tentative D call: TRBD1 (5 bases). The CDR3 runs to 17 residues. Germline CDR1 is LNHNV and CDR2 is YYDKDF (reference sequence). V was pared by 0 bases and J by 3 bases, with 17 bases between. The CDR3 DNA sequence: TGTGCCACCAGCAGAGATCTGGGGGGGGGAATGGACACTGAAGCTTTCTTT. Its translation is CATSRDLGGGMDTEAFF.

This chain joins TRBV19 and TRBJ2-3, with TRBD1 matching over 10 bases. In germline, CDR1 is LNHDA, CDR2 SQIVND (reference sequence). J lost 4 bases, V lost 3 bases, and 4 bases had no gene match. The CDR3 spans 15 residues. The CDR3 coding sequence is TGTGCCAGTAGTATGGGACAGGGGAGGGCAGATACGCAGTATTTT. Protein: CASSMGQGRADTQYF.

The gene calls are TRBV27 and TRBJ2-5; TRBD2 matches at 10 bases. Per germline, CDR1 MNHEY and CDR2 SMNVEV (reference sequence). V was pared by 5 bases and J by 5 bases, with 14 bases of the junction left unmatched. The CDR3 has 17 amino acids. The CDR3 protein is CASSRVLAGDRMETQYF. The DNA of the CDR3 is TGTGCCAGCAGTCGTGTCCTAGCGGGAGATCGGATGGAGACCCAGTACTTC.

The chain recombines TRBV28 with TRBJ2-7, with 7 positions matching TRBD2. The germline gives CDR1 MDHEN, CDR2 SYDVKM. This CDR3 contains 20 residues. J was trimmed by 6 bases and V by 1 base; bases with no gene match: 24. This CDR3 reads CASSLFNPHPAGAPMAEQYF. CDR3 coding DNA: TGTGCCAGCAGTTTATTCAATCCTCATCCGGCGGGAGCCCCTATGGCCGAGCAGTACTTC.

This clone was seen only once. The chain joins TRBV7-6 to TRBJ2-3; 7 positions match TRBD2. Germline trimming cut 5 bases from V and 1 base from J; bases unmatched to any gene: 9. Germline V gene lookup returns CDR1 SGHVS and CDR2 FNYEAQ. This CDR3 spans 16 amino acids. The CDR3 DNA is TGTGCCAGCAGCGCAATCCGACTAGCCGGCACAGATACGCAGTATTTT. It is translated as CASSAIRLAGTDTQYF.

The rearrangement joins TRBV2 to TRBJ2-7, with D possibly matching TRBD1 (6 bases). Trimming left V 7 bases short and J 7 bases short, with 29 bases between. Germline assignment: CDR1 SNHLY and CDR2 FYNNEI. The length of the CDR3 is 17 residues. The DNA for the CDR3 is TGTGCCAGCAAACCCCTCGGGGAAAGGGGGTACTCGGGAGAGCAGTACTTC. It codes for CASKPLGERGYSGEQYF.

Only one count was recorded for this clone. The rearrangement links TRBV18 to TRBJ2-7, with 9 bases fitting TRBD2. The trim removed 0 bases at V and 6 bases at J, leaving 6 bases unmatched. This CDR3 is built from 15 residues. Germline CDR1 reads KGHSH; CDR2 reads LQKENI. CDR3 DNA: TGTGCCAGCTCACCACCGGCTAGCGGGGCTGGCGAGCAGTACTTC. Protein sequence: CASSPPASGAGEQYF.

The rearrangement links TRBV7-2 to TRBJ2-7, with D perhaps TRBD1 or TRBD2 (5 bases each). CDR3 length: 15 residues. Deletions cut 2 bases from V and 1 base from J, with 12 bases between. In germline, CDR1 is SGHTA, CDR2 FQGNSA. The CDR3 sequence is CASSLLGRRSYEQYF. The CDR3 region has the DNA TGTGCCAGCAGCTTATTGGGACGGAGGTCCTACGAGCAGTACTTC. Together with reference TRBV7-2 and TRBJ2-7, the CDR3 gives the full variable domain: GAGVSQSPSNKVTEKGKDVELRCDPISGHTALYWYRQSLGQGLEFLIYFQGNSAPDKSGLPSDRFSAERTGGSVSTLTIQRTQQEDSAVYLCASSLLGRRSYEQYFGPGTRLTVT.

The rearrangement joins TRBV5-5 to TRBJ1-1, with D possibly TRBD1 on 5 matching bases. V was trimmed by 1 base and J by 3 bases, leaving 13 bases between them. The CDR3 contains 15 residues. Germline CDR1 reads SGHKS; CDR2 reads YYEKEE (reference sequence). The CDR3: CASSLLGGTDTEAFF. CDR3 bases: TGTGCCAGCAGCTTGTTGGGGGGTACTGACACTGAAGCTTTCTTT.

This clone is a singleton in its sample. J is TRBJ2-1 and V is TRBV11-1; 9 bases match TRBD2. CDR1 and CDR2 (germline): SGHAT, FQDESV (reference sequence). With V trimmed by 1 base and J by 8 bases, 6 bases remained unmatched. This CDR3 is 15 amino acids long. The CDR3: CASSLGLAEMYEQFF. For the CDR3, the DNA is TGTGCCAGCAGCTTAGGACTAGCGGAGATGTATGAGCAGTTCTTC.

The rearrangement links TRBV21-1 to TRBJ2-7; no DNA check was done on the table's D call, TRBD1. TRBV21-1 is a listed pseudogene. The CDR3 is 14 residues long. CDR3 residues: CASRKPGLSYEQYF. The CDR3 nucleotides read TGTGCCAGTCGCAAGCCAGGGCTCTCCTACGAGCAGTACTTC.

This clone appeared once. At the DNA level, this CDR3 is encoded by other sequences in the same sample as well. The chain is built from TRBV11-2 and TRBJ2-1, with D unresolved. The V and J ends lost 5 bases and 8 bases respectively, with 7 bases between them. Germline assignment: CDR1 SGHAT and CDR2 FQNNGV. This CDR3 region has 11 residues. The CDR3 nucleotides read TGTGCCAGCAGCCGGCGAGATGAGCAGTTCTTC. Translating gives CASSRRDEQFF.

This clone has more than one count but fewer than ten. Sequence at one end of the junction differs from germline and may be a read error. The chain links TRBV29-1 to TRBJ2-4, with D perhaps TRBD2 (5 bases). This CDR3 is 8 amino acids long. The germline V gene encodes CDR1 SQVTM and CDR2 ANQGSEA. CDR3 in DNA: TGCAGCGTCGAACGAGGGTGGTTC. This codes for CSVERGWF.

The gene calls are TRBV4-2 and TRBJ1-5; tentative D call: TRBD1 (5 bases). V lost 1 base and J lost 2, with 15 bases in between. The V gene's germline CDR1 is LGHNA and CDR2 YNFKEQ. This CDR3 spans 17 amino acids. CDR3: CASSQGLRQGGNQPQHF. As DNA, the CDR3 is TGTGCCAGCAGCCAAGGTTTGAGGCAGGGCGGCAATCAGCCCCAGCATTTT.

The chain couples TRBV10-3 to TRBJ1-2; D is unclear. The CDR3 covers 14 residues. V was shortened by 11 bases and J by 0 bases, with 16 bases between the two germline ends. CDR1 and CDR2 (germline): ENHRY, SYGVKD. CDR3 sequence (DNA): TGTGCCTCCAGGCCGGAGCACTCTAACTATGGCTACACCTTC. This codes for CASRPEHSNYGYTF.

The V and J genes are TRBV6-1 and TRBJ2-1; D gene unclear. In germline, CDR1 is MNHNS, CDR2 SASEGT. V shed 8 bases and J shed 0 bases, with 14 bases lying between them. The CDR3 runs 15 residues. The CDR3: CASGLPLRSYNEQFF. CDR3 bases: TGTGCCAGCGGGTTGCCCTTGCGCTCCTACAATGAGCAGTTCTTC.

To note about this clone: Distinct nucleotide sequences in the sample also encode this CDR3. V and J are TRBV9 and TRBJ1-2; 9 bases line up with TRBD1. Germline CDR1 is SGDLS and CDR2 is YYNGEE. The CDR3 is 14 residues long. V lost 0 bases to trimming and J lost 7 bases; unmatched junction nucleotides: 4. DNA for the CDR3: TGTGCCAGCAGCGTAGAACAGGGGGCTGGTGGCTACACCTTC. It codes for CASSVEQGAGGYTF.

This chain uses TRBV6-1 with TRBJ1-1, with D uncertain. The CDR3 length is 14 residues. Germline loops: CDR1 MNHNS, CDR2 SASEGT. V was trimmed by 5 bases and J by 5 bases, leaving 15 bases between them. DNA of the CDR3: TGTGCCAGCAGTCGATTCAAGTCAGGAACTGAAGCTTTCTTT. Its protein product is CASSRFKSGTEAFF.

V gene TRBV4-1 combines with J gene TRBJ2-2, with 8 positions matching TRBD2. The CDR3 runs 15 residues. The V gene's germline CDR1 is MGHRA and CDR2 YSYEKL. The J segment lost 7 bases and the V segment lost 2 bases, leaving 6 bases of the junction unmatched. The CDR3, as DNA: TGCGCCAGCAGCCAACCGGGACTAGTTTTCGGGGAGCTGTTTTTT. Protein: CASSQPGLVFGELFF.

The chain combines TRBV4-1 with TRBJ2-7, with D possibly being TRBD2 (8 bases). The CDR3 covers 16 residues. Trimming took off 2 bases at V and 0 bases at J, with 14 bases between the two ends. Germline assignment: CDR1 MGHRA and CDR2 YSYEKL. Here the CDR3 DNA reads TGCGCCAGCAGCCAATTTAGCGGGGACAGCTCCTACGAGCAGTACTTC. This sequence encodes CASSQFSGDSSYEQYF.

The rearrangement joins TRBV29-1 to TRBJ2-7, with 12 bases matching TRBD2. Trimming at V came to 5 bases and at J to 1 base, leaving 6 bases not matched to a gene. The germline CDR1 and CDR2 sequences are SQVTM and ANQGSEA. CDR3 length: 15 amino acids. CDR3 sequence reads: CSVKRTSGDSYEQYF. The CDR3 DNA sequence: TGCAGCGTTAAACGGACTAGCGGGGATTCCTACGAGCAGTACTTC.

V is TRBV2 and J is TRBJ2-1; D ambiguous. V was shortened by 7 bases and J by 3 bases, with 10 bases between the two germline ends. Germline V lookup: CDR1 SNHLY, CDR2 FYNNEI. The CDR3 has 13 amino acids. Written as DNA, the CDR3 is TGTGCCAGCAACCTAGATTACTACAATGAGCAGTTCTTC. Translated, it gives CASNLDYYNEQFF.